Given below is one TCR beta chain in context. Profiling relied on immunoSEQ multiplex PCR, and the TCRdb table lists in-frame clones only, not all of them. The repertoire holds about 87,000 clones, with around 85% as singletons. The sample belongs to a study of blood T cell repertoires in COVID-19. Germline assignment: CDR1 SGHVS and CDR2 FQNEAQ. The CDR3 is 14 residues long. The V and J ends lost 6 bases and 9 bases, in that order; junction bases with no gene match: 10. A Seattle source enrolled patients during active infection and followed them longitudinally. This chain joins TRBV7-8 and TRBJ2-1; 8 bases map to TRBD2. Sample: peripheral blood. This clonotype was obtained from a woman older than 75 with COVID-19, enrolled during active disease. The CDR3 DNA reads as TGTGCCAGCAGACCCGGGGGGGCGTCGATTGAGCAGTTCTTC. Translating it yields CASRPGGASIEQFF.